This TCR beta chain was found in a study of cytomegalovirus exposure and HLA in healthy donors (dated by TCRdb to about 2017). With regard to the full study: An earlier analysis of some 500 of the donors reported 250 to 300 Gb of sequence data and more than 90 million unique TCR beta sequences from 150 million to 200 million T cells. HLA typing covered class I and class II loci at four-digit resolution. The study was designed to test whether signatures of past pathogen exposure could be identified by cataloging public T cell receptors. Among the approximately 420 genotyped donors, approximately 82% belonged to the genetic ancestry cluster associated with self-reported Caucasian donors. Every discovery cohort repertoire had been produced on one sequencing platform. A separate validation cohort of about 110 different subjects was used in addition to the approximately 640-subject first cohort. Several DR-DQ haplotypes were handled as single units for association and clustering, since linkage in the cohort was strong. Alongside the repertoire data, information on donor age, sex, ethnicity and CMV serostatus was compiled. The study profiled the T cell repertoires of under 850 subjects by immunosequencing and related them to cytomegalovirus serostatus. Rather than using new phenotypic data, the later analysis identified candidate immune exposures from TCR beta sequences and from how often those sequences occurred across donors. On average, 235,054 unique TCR beta nucleotide sequences were sequenced per donor among 300 to 500 genotyped donors of the cohort, with 15% to 20% of those sequences being non-productive. In a later analysis, previously published TCR beta repertoires from several hundred donors were re-analyzed and high-resolution HLA genotyping was added so that TCR occurrence patterns could be studied. An earlier analysis of several hundred of the donors applied high-throughput TCR beta sequencing to assess whether each TCR beta V gene segment acted as functional or pseudogenic. The number of typed donors differed by locus: about 629-640 for A, B, C, DRB1 and DQB1; approximately 530 for DQA1; 606 for DPA1; and 400 to 480 for DPB1. High-throughput TCR immunosequencing, statistical association of individual TCRs with disease status, and machine learning were combined to predict cytomegalovirus infection status. In a later genetic analysis, genome-wide SNP genotypes for about three fifths of the 666 donors were used, and that subset was treated as a discovery cohort. An early release covering roughly 600 HLA-typed donors comprised roughly 300 gigabases of sequencing data and around 80 million unique TCR sequences.

Trimming takes 2 bases off V and 4 bases off J; junction bases not matched to a gene: 12. In the germline V gene, CDR1 corresponds to SGHAT and CDR2 to FQNNGV. The CDR3 numbers 17 residues from cysteine through phenylalanine. Only the CDR3 DNA is retained, 51 bases long and in frame from the first base. In total, about 650 healthy bone marrow donors made up the cohort. All cohort members were sampled while nominally healthy, although unrecorded immune exposures were likely present. The donor was CMV seronegative and was included in the group of 352 seronegative cohort members. A peripheral blood sample was collected from each donor, and TCR beta sequencing was performed on peripheral blood mononuclear cells. Genomic DNA was extracted from the blood cell samples with the Qiagen DNeasy Blood Extraction Kit. General conclusions and limits of the study: In vitro tests confirmed that a few of the cytomegalovirus-associated TCR beta chains recognize cytomegalovirus antigens. A further reported finding was that TCR beta sequences accurately predicted the HLA-A and HLA-B alleles for most subjects in the first cohort. In a later analysis, several top co-occurrence clusters were reported to appear linked to parvovirus B19, influenza, CMV and Epstein-Barr virus. Because counts were too low, some 17 rarely observed V segments, including chromosome 9 orphons, were excluded from the earlier analysis of roughly 580 of the donors. Some IMGT-functional V segments, including TRBV6-2 and TRBV6-3, could not be told apart with the 87-base-pair reads, so those segments were excluded. V-gene and J-gene trimming of TCR beta chains was associated with a missense DCLRE1C variant in a later genetic analysis, and the association was replicated in an independent cohort. Across donors, most TCR sequences were observed very rarely, whereas some public TCRs were present in many individuals. Sequencing depth was assumed to be roughly uniform across donors in the presence/absence analyses, though that assumption may not hold. For the cohort, immune exposure information was limited to CMV serostatus. Only TCR beta chains were sequenced in this cohort, and the absence of alpha or paired-chain data limited detectable features. A later analysis found that most CMV-associated TCR beta chains appeared HLA-restricted, with HLA associations seemingly driven largely by CMV exposure. In a later genetic analysis, fewer N-insertions in productive TCRs were reported among donors in an Asian-associated ancestry cluster than the roughly 700-donor mean. A later analysis associated about 17,000 TCR beta sequences with specific HLA alleles at a false discovery rate of 0.05. Because some donors lacked HLA typing at each locus, the association tests relied only on the typed subset. When HLA alleles, especially DR and DQ, strongly co-occurred, attributing TCR associations to individual alleles was difficult. An earlier analysis of 587 of the donors showed that most TCR beta V segments appeared in productive rearrangements either about 87% or about 30% of the time, which broadly matched IMGT annotations. According to a later analysis, TCR association rates differed among HLA loci, with DRB1 alleles showing the most associated TCRs and HLA-C alleles showing the fewest. Correlated functional status among segregating V segments might reflect linkage disequilibrium, but an unknown experimental factor could not be ruled out. According to the authors, the approach could potentially be generalized to other disease states and immunological phenotypes. The sequencing pipeline was judged likely to have produced a cluster of highly shared sequence variants as a technical artifact. The classifier was reported to diagnose cytomegalovirus status with high specificity and sensitivity in both the original cohort and the validation cohort. In a later analysis, HLA-associated TCR beta chains were found to be more clonally expanded and to have lower generation probabilities than equally common non-associated chains. A total of fewer than 200 TCR beta chains were listed by the study as associated with cytomegalovirus.

Details on this clone: Its antigen is unknown. Base qualities were left out, and no much larger clone turns up one base away.

The library was made by the immunoSEQ multiplex PCR assay. A mixture of 60 forward primers for TCR Vbeta segments and 13 reverse primers for TCR Jbeta segments was used in the multiplex PCR. The CDR3 region of rearranged TCR beta genes was amplified from genomic DNA by a multiplex PCR assay. Amplified TCR beta libraries were sequenced as 87-base-pair reads on the Illumina HiSeq System. The authors processed their data as follows. A later analysis tallied 75 million to 95 million unique TCR beta chains across the 666 repertoires, and about 10 million of those chains were shared by two or more donors. To remove PCR and sequencing errors, raw reads were error-corrected and collapsed into unique sequences using a nearest-neighbor algorithm that merged closely related sequences. To assign V, D and J gene segments, CDR3 sequences were aligned to IMGT reference sequences. For a sequence to be retained, a match of at least six nucleotides was required to both a V gene segment and a J gene segment. Rearrangements were classified as productive when the CDR3 lacked stop codons and remained in frame with V and J, and all other rearrangements were classified as non-productive. CDR3 was defined by IMGT convention, running from the second conserved V-encoded cysteine to the conserved J-encoded phenylalanine. In an earlier analysis of more than 550 of the donors, sequences lacking an unambiguous match to a single V gene segment were excluded. An earlier analysis of a few hundred of the donors called V segments functional above 56.7% productive rearrangements and segregating when the between-donor standard deviation exceeded 5%. To diagnose cytomegalovirus status from the catalog of TCR beta chain sequences, a statistical classification framework was built. In a later analysis, TCR nucleotide sequences were compared against IMGT/GENE-DB human TR gene sequences so that V and J genes could be assigned. A later analysis assigned CDR3 sequences and most-parsimonious VDJ recombination scenarios with the TCRdist pipeline. In a later analysis, every TCR beta chain was defined by the combination of its CDR3 amino acid sequence and its V-gene family, and reads without a unique V-gene family were dropped. As a way to deal with suspected cross-contamination and a sequencing artifact, a later analysis dropped approximately 590 nucleotide sequences that were highly shared and had low generation probability. For each public chain, a later analysis derived a clonal expansion index from normalized ranks of inferred template counts within each repertoire. Generation probabilities in a later analysis came from a VDJ recombination model fitted to out-of-frame rearrangements, and those results were checked against IGoR. A later analysis scored TCR-TCR, TCR-HLA and TCR-CMV co-occurrence with hypergeometric tests, applying a repertoire-size bias correction to TCR pairs. A later analysis estimated false discovery rates by permuting HLA or CMV assignments 20 times. In a later analysis, co-occurring TCRs were grouped using DBSCAN, and TCRdist sequence similarity was added for clustering within HLA-allele-positive subsets. For co-occurrence clustering, repertoires with fewer than 30,000 or more than 120,000 public chains were excluded, along with four to six repertoires with anomalous nucleotide sharing. Entries here come from immuneACCESS through TCRdb and include only in-frame sequences with V and J called. Some clones fail to appear in such tables; in the studies checked, an unresolved V gene covers under half of the shortfall, and the cause of the remainder is unknown. V and J calls plus clone size are reproduced from that table; the DNA served to infer D and trimming. This sample holds 100,000 or so clones; 75% to 90% were observed only once. The ten largest clones represent about 3.8% of the sample.

This TCR was recovered from a young man in good health and CMV-seronegative. Sequenced input: PBMCs. Rearrangement joined TRBV11-2 to TRBJ2-7, with 9 bases aligning to TRBD1. The CDR3 amino acid sequence is: CASSLTDRGSASYEQYF. The DNA is as follows: TGTGCCAGCAGCTTAACGGACAGGGGCTCTGCATCATACGAGCAGTACTTC.